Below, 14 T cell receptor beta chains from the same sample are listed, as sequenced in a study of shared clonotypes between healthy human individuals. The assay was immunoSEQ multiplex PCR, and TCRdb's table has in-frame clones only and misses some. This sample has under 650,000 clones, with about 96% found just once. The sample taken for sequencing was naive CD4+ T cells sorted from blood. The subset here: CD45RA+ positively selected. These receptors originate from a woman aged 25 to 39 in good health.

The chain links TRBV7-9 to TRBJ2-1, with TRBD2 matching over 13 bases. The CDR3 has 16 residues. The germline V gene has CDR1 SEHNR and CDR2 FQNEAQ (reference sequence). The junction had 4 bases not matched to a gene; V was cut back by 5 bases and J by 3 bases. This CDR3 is CASSPRTSGSYNEQFF. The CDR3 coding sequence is TGTGCCAGCAGCCCGCGGACTAGCGGGAGCTACAATGAGCAGTTCTTC.

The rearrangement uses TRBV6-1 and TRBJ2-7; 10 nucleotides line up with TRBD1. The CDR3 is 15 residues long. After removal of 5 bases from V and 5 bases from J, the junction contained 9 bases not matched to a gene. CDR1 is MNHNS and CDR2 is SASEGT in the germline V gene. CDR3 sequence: CASSRPGQGLDEQYF. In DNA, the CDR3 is TGTGCCAGCAGTAGGCCGGGACAGGGGCTGGACGAGCAGTACTTC.

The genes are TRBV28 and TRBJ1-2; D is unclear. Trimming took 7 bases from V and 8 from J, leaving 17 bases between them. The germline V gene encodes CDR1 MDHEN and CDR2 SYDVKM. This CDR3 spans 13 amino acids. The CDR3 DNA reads TGTGCCAGCACCCTCCGACGTGCTGGGGGCTACACCTTC. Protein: CASTLRRAGGYTF.

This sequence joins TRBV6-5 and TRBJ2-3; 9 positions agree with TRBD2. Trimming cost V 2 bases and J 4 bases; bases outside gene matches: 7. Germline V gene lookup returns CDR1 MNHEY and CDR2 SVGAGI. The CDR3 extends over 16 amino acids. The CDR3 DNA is TGTGCCAGCAGTTACGCCGGGGCGGGAGGGGCAGATACGCAGTATTTT. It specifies CASSYAGAGGADTQYF.

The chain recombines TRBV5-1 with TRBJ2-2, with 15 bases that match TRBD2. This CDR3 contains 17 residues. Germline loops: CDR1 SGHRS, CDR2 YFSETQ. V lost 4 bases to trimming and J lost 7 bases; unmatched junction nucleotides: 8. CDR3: CASSPGLAGGPIGELFF. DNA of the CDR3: TGCGCCAGCAGCCCCGGACTAGCGGGAGGGCCGATCGGGGAGCTGTTTTTT.

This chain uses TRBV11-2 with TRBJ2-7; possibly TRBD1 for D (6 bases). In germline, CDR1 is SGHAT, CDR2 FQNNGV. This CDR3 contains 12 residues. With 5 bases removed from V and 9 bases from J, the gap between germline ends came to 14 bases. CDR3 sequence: CASSPQGFGQYF. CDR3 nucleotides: TGTGCCAGCAGCCCACAGGGTTTTGGGCAGTACTTC.

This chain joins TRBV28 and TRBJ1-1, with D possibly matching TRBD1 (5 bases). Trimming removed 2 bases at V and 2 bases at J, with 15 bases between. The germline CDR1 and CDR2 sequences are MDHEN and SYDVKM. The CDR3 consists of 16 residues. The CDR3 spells CASSLVTKGRNTEAFF. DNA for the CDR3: TGTGCCAGCAGTTTAGTTACCAAGGGGCGAAACACTGAAGCTTTCTTT.

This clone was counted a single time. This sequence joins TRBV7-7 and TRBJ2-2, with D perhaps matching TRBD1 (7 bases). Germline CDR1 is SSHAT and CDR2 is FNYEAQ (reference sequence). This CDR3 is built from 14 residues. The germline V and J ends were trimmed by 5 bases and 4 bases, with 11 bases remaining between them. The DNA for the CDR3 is TGTGCCAGCAGCCCGCGGGACAGCACCGGGGAGCTGTTTTTT. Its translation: CASSPRDSTGELFF.

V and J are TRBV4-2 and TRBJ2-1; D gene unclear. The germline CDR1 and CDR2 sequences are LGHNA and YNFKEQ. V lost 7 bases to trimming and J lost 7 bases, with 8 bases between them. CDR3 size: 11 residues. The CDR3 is CASNSWNEQFF. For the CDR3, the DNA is TGTGCCAGCAATTCGTGGAATGAGCAGTTCTTC.

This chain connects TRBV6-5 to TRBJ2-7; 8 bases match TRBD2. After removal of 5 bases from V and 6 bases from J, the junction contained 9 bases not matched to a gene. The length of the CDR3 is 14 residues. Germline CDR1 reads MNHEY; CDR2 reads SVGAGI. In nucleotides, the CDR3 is TGTGCCAGCAGTCCAGCGGGAGTGGGGCTCGAGCAGTACTTC. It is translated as CASSPAGVGLEQYF.

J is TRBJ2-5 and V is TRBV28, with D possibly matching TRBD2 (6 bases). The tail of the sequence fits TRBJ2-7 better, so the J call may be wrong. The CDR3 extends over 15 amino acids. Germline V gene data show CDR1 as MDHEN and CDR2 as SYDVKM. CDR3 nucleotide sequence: TGTGCCAGCAGTTCGGAGGGGCTCCCCTACTACGAGCAGTACTTC. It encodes CASSSEGLPYYEQYF.

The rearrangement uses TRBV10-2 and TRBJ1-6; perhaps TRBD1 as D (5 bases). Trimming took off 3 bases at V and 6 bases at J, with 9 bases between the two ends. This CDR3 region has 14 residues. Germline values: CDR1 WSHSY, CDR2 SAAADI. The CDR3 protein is CASSDGAINSPLHF. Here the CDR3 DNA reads TGCGCCAGCAGTGACGGGGCCATTAATTCACCCCTCCACTTT.

The CDR3 region is CSVQRASHSSTDTQYF. DNA for the CDR3: TGCAGCGTACAGCGGGCAAGCCACTCTAGCACAGATACGCAGTATTTT. V and J are TRBV29-1 and TRBJ2-3, with D perhaps TRBD2 (6 bases). This CDR3 has 16 amino acids. V gave up 6 bases and J gave up 0 bases, with 19 bases separating them. CDR1 SQVTM and CDR2 ANQGSEA come from the germline V gene.

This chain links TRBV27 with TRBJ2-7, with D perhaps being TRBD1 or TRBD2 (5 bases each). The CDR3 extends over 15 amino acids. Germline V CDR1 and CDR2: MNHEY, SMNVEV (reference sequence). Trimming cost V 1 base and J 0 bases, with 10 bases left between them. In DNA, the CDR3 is TGTGCCAGCAGTTTATTAGAGGGGAGCTCCTACGAGCAGTACTTC. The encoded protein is CASSLLEGSSYEQYF.